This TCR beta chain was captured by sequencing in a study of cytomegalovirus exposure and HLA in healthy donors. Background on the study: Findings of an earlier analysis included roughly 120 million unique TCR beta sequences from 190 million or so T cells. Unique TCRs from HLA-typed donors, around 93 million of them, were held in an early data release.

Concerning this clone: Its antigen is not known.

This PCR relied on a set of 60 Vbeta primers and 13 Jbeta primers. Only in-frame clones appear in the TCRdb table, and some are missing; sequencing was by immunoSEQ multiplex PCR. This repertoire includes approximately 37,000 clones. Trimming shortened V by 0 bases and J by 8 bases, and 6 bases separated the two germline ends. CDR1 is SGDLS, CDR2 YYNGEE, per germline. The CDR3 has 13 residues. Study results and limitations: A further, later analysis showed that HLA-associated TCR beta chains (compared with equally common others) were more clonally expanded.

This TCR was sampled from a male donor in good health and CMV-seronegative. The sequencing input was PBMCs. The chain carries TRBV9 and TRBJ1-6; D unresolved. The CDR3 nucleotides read TGTGCCAGCAGCGTAGATCGAGATTCACCCCTCCACTTT. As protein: CASSVDRDSPLHF.